This TCR beta chain comes out of a study of blood T cells in healthy people across ages. Combining a sample-barcoded 5' primer with a J-beta primer mix, a second PCR ran for about 7 to 12 cycles. TCRdb reprocessed the 5' RACE reads via MiXCR and lists one record per CDR3 protein. This table holds roughly 790,000 distinct CDR3 sequences, roughly 43% found once. This clonotype appeared many times. Per the germline V gene, CDR1 is SGHTA and CDR2 is FQGNSA. V lost 5 bases and J lost 0, with 8 bases in between. This CDR3 region has 15 residues. This TCR was sampled from a woman in her sixties in good health. The sequencing input was blood. The gene calls are TRBV7-2 and TRBJ2-6; D not resolved. The CDR3 sequence is CASSPSFSGANVLTF. The DNA of the CDR3 is TGTGCCAGCAGCCCGAGCTTCTCTGGGGCCAACGTCCTGACTTTC.